The clone carrying this TCR beta chain was counted between two and nine times. Its antigen is unknown. The memory fraction was CD4+CD45RO+CD25- cells. Whole-study results and caveats: Whole repertoires were not studied in the larger cohort, only one V-J beta rearrangement. The TCR gene usage of tumor memory CD4+ T cells clustered together with blood and lymph node memory CD4+ cells and with lymph node naive CD4+ cells.

The CDR3 contains 13 residues. TCRdb fed the 5' RACE reads into MiXCR, producing one record per CDR3 protein. The sample holds approximately 44,000 distinct CDR3 sequences, roughly 29% seen once. The material sequenced was memory CD4+ T cells sorted from a lymph node. As to subset: memory CD4+ T cells, CD4+CD45RO+CD25-. The genes are TRBV3-2 and TRBJ2-5; the tabulated D call, TRBD1, remains unverified against the DNA. TRBV3-2 corresponds to a pseudogene. The sequence derives from a female donor with breast cancer. CDR3 bases: TGTGCCAGCAGCCAAGTCGCCGGGGAGACCCAGTACTTC. It encodes CASSQVAGETQYF.